The 4 T cell receptor beta chains below all came from one sample that was sequenced in a study of cytomegalovirus exposure and HLA in healthy donors. The PCR had 60 Vbeta and 13 Jbeta primers. The repertoire was sequenced with immunoSEQ multiplex PCR; TCRdb's copy has only in-frame clones and lacks some. The sample lists 95,000 to 150,000 clones, about 74% occurring once. The sequencing input was PBMCs. The receptors shown here come from a man younger than 40 in good health and CMV-seronegative.

This clone has just one count. The chain uses TRBV28 and TRBJ1-2; TRBD1 might be the D (5 bases). CDR3 length: 14 amino acids. The V gene's germline CDR1 is MDHEN and CDR2 SYDVKM. Trimming stripped 5 bases from V and 0 bases from J, with 10 bases between. CDR3 loop: CASSAGGANYGYTF. Here the CDR3 DNA reads TGTGCCAGCAGTGCCGGGGGGGCTAACTATGGCTACACCTTC.

This clone was observed a few times. The chain joins TRBV7-8 to TRBJ1-5, with TRBD1 identical over 8 bases. Germline V gene sequence: CDR1 SGHVS, CDR2 FQNEAQ. Germline trimming cut 5 bases from V and 0 bases from J; bases unmatched to any gene: 9. The CDR3 contains 17 residues. The CDR3 coding sequence is TGTGCCAGCAGCCGTCCAGGGGGCCAGAATAGCAATCAGCCCCAGCATTTT. Protein: CASSRPGGQNSNQPQHF.

The chain links TRBV13 to TRBJ1-2, with 11 nucleotides matching TRBD1. Looked up from germline, CDR1 is PRHDT and CDR2 is FYEKMQ (reference sequence). There are 14 residues in the CDR3. Unmatched junction bases numbered 7, after V lost 5 bases and J lost 8 bases. CDR3 sequence reads: CASSPGQGAVGYTF. Here the CDR3 DNA reads TGTGCCAGCAGCCCCGGACAGGGGGCGGTGGGCTACACCTTC. Based on the CDR3 plus reference TRBV13 and TRBJ1-2, the full variable domain is AAGVIQSPRHLIKEKRETATLKCYPIPRHDTVYWYQQGPGQDPQFLISFYEKMQSDKGSIPDRFSAQQFSDYHSELNMSSLELGDSALYFCASSPGQGAVGYTFGSGTRLTVV.

The rearrangement joins TRBV19 to TRBJ2-1, with 9 bases that match TRBD2. Germline lookup yields CDR1 LNHDA and CDR2 SQIVND (reference sequence). V gave up 5 bases and J gave up 15 bases; unmatched junction bases: 11. The CDR3 is 13 amino acids. The CDR3 here is CASSSELAGFSFF. The CDR3 DNA is TGTGCCAGTAGTTCTGAGCTAGCGGGGTTTTCGTTCTTC. Full variable domain (remainder filled in from reference TRBV19 and TRBJ2-1): DGGITQSPKYLFRKEGQNVTLSCEQNLNHDAMYWYRQDPGQGLRLIYYSQIVNDFQKGDIAEGYSVSREKKESFPLTVTSAQKNPTAFYLCASSSELAGFSFFGPGTRLTVL.